The sequence of this T cell receptor (beta chain) was determined in a study of T cell responses to AZD1222 COVID-19 vaccine. Profiling relied on immunoSEQ multiplex PCR, and the TCRdb table lists in-frame clones only, not all of them. The sample shows about 140,000 clones, just over 90% of them seen only once. Trimming left V 1 base short and J 7 bases short, with 11 bases between. Germline V gene data show CDR1 as ENHRY and CDR2 as SYGVKD. The CDR3 sequence is 14 residues long. The sample in question was peripheral blood, obtained on day 0 of AZD1222 vaccination. V usage is TRBV10-3 and J usage is TRBJ2-1, with D perhaps matching TRBD1 (5 bases). This TCR was sampled from an adult in good health. CDR3 in DNA: TGTGCCATCAGTGAGTTAGGACCAGGGAATGAGCAGTTCTTC. Translation: CAISELGPGNEQFF.